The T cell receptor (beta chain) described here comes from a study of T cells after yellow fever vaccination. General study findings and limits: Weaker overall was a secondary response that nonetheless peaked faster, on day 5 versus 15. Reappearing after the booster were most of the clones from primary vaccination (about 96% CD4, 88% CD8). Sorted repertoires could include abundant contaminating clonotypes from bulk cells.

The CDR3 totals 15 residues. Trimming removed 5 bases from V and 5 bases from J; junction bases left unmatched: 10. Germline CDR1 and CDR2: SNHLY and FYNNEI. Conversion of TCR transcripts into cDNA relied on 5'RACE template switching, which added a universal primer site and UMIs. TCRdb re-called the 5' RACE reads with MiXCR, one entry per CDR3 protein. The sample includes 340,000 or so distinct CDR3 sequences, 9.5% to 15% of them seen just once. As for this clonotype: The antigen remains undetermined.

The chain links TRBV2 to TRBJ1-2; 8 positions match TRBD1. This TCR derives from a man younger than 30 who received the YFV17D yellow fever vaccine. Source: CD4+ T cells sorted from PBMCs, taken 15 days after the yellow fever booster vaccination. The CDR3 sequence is CASSTPTGVPYGYTF. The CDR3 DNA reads TGTGCCAGCAGTACCCCGACAGGGGTCCCTTATGGCTACACCTTC.